This T cell receptor beta chain emerged from a study of blood T cell repertoires in COVID-19. Study as a whole: Samples of COVID-19 (acute and convalescent) were obtained from the United States, Italy and Spain. PBMCs, B-cell-depleted T cells, or T cells were the source of the cDNA or gDNA that made up the material.

With 2 bases clipped from V and 2 bases from J, the junction kept 6 bases outside the gene matches. This CDR3 contains 16 residues. Germline V lookup: CDR1 MGHRA, CDR2 YSYEKL. Original data processing: Estimated nucleated cell counts came from reference gene primer amplification. The repertoire was sequenced with immunoSEQ multiplex PCR; TCRdb's copy has only in-frame clones and lacks some. The V and J calls and clone size are taken from that table; D and trimming were inferred from the DNA. The sample consists of under 300,000 clones, 89% of them appearing once. This TCR was recovered from a woman in her 40s who had recovered from COVID-19. The chain combines TRBV4-1 with TRBJ2-5, with TRBD2 matching 9 bases. Sequencing was performed on peripheral blood. CDR3 protein: CASSQLAGSGQETQYF. The CDR3 nucleotides read TGCGCCAGCAGCCAACTAGCGGGAAGCGGTCAAGAGACCCAGTACTTC.